Presented here are 3 T cell receptor beta chains from one specimen sequenced in a study of blood T cells in healthy people across ages. A sample-barcoded 5' primer and a J-beta primer mix were used in a second PCR of about 7 to 12 cycles. Via MiXCR, TCRdb re-called the 5' RACE reads, giving one row per CDR3 protein. The table records more than 800,000 distinct CDR3 sequences, under 45% of them present only once. What was sequenced was blood. These TCRs come from a woman in her sixties or seventies in good health.

This clonotype was seen a handful of times. This rearrangement joins TRBV7-9 to TRBJ2-3; no clear D. Germline-derived CDR1 and CDR2 are SEHNR and FQNEAQ (reference sequence). CDR3 length equals 13 residues. V lost 2 bases and J 3 bases, leaving 6 bases between the germline ends. The CDR3 bases are TGTGCCAGCAGCTTAAGTGAGACAGATACGCAGTATTTT. Translating it yields CASSLSETDTQYF.

This clonotype was seen ten or more times. In DNA form, the CDR3 reads TGTGCCAGCTCACCATTGGCGGGACGAACAGATACGCAGTATTTT. It codes for CASSPLAGRTDTQYF. This chain joins TRBV12-3 or TRBV12-4 and TRBJ2-3, with a weak D call TRBD2 (6 bases). Trimming took off 8 bases at V and 3 bases at J, with 18 bases between the two ends. CDR3 length: 15 residues.

This clonotype was seen more than once but under ten times. The V gene is TRBV20-1, the J gene TRBJ2-1, with D possibly TRBD2 on 5 matching bases. V lost 1 base, J lost 9 bases, and 7 bases lay in between. CDR3 length: 11 residues. CDR1 DFQATT and CDR2 SNEGSKA come from the germline V gene (reference sequence). CDR3 loop: CSARGRAEQFF. As DNA, the CDR3 is TGCAGTGCTAGAGGGCGGGCTGAGCAGTTCTTC.